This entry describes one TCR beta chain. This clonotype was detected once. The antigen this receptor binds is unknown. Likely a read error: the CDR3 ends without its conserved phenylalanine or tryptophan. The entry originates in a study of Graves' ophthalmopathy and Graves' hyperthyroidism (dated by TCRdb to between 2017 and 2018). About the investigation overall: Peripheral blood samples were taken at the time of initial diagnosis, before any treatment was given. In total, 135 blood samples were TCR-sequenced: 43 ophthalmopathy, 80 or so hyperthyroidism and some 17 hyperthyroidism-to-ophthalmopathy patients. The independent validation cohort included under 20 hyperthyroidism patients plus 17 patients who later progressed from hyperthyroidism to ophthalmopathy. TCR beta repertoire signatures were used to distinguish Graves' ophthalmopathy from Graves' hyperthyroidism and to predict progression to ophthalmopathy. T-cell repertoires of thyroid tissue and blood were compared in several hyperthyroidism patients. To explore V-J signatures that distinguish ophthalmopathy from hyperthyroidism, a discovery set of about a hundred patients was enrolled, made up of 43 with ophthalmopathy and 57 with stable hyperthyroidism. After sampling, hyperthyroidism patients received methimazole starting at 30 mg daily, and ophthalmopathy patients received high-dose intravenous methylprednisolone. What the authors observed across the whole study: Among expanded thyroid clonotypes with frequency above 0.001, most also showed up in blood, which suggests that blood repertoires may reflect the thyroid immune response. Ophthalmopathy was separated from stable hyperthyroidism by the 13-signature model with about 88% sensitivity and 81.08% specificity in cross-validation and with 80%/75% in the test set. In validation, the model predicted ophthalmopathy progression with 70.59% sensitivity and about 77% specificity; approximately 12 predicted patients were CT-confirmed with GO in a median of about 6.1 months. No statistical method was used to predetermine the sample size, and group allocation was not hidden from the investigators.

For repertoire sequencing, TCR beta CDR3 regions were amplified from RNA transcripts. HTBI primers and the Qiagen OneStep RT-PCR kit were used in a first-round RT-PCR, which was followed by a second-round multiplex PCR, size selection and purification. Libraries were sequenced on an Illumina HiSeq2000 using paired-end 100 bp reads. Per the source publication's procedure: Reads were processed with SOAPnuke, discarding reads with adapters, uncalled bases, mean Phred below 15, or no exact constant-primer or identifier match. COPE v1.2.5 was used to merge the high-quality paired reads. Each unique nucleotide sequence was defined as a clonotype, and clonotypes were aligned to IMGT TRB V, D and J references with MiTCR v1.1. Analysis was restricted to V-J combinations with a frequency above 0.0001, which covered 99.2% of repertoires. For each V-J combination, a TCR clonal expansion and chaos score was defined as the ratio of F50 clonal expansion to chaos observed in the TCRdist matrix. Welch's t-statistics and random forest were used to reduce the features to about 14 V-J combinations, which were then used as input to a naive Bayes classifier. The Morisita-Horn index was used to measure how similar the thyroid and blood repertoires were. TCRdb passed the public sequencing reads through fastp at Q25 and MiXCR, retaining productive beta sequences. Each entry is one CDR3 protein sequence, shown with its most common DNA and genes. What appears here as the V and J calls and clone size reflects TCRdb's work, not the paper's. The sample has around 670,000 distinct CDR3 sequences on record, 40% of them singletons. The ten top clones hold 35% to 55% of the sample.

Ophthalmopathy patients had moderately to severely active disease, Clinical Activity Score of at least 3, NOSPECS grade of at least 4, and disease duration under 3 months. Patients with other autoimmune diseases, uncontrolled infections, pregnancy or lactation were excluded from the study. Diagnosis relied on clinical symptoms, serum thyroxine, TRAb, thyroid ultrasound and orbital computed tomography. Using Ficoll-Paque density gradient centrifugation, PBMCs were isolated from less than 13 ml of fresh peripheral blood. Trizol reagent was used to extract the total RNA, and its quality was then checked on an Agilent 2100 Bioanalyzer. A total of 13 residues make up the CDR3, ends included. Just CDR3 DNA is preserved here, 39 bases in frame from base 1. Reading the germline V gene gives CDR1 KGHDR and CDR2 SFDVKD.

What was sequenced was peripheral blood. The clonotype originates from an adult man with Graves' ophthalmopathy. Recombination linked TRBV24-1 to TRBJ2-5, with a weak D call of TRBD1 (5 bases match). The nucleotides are TGTGCCAGCAGTGGGAACAGGCAAGAGACCCAGTACATC. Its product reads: CASSGNRQETQYI.